This entry lists 28 T cell receptor beta chains sequenced from one sample in a study of blood T cell repertoires in COVID-19. Some clones are missing from TCRdb's copy, which holds only in-frame ones; the method was immunoSEQ multiplex PCR. Here the sample spans 80,000 to 100,000 clones, around 72% being singletons. Source material: peripheral blood. These receptors originate from a man between 70 and 80 years old with COVID-19, enrolled during active disease.

The chain has TRBV5-8 and TRBJ2-1; tentatively, D is TRBD2 (5 bases). The CDR3 length is 15 residues. V lost 0 bases, J lost 6 bases, and 13 bases lay in between. Germline V gene lookup returns CDR1 SGHTS and CDR2 YDEGEE. The CDR3 nucleotides read TGTGCCAGCAGCTTGGATGAGGGAGAGGGCAATGAGCAGTTCTTC. Protein product: CASSLDEGEGNEQFF.

A few counts support this clone. The chain employs TRBV25-1 and TRBJ1-2; D is unresolved. Trimming took 1 base from V and 0 from J, leaving 6 bases between them. CDR3 length: 14 amino acids. CDR1 MGHDK and CDR2 SYGVNS come from the germline V gene. This CDR3 is CASSESPANYGYTF. The CDR3, as DNA: TGTGCCAGCAGTGAATCCCCAGCTAACTATGGCTACACCTTC.

This clone occurred a few times. This chain uses TRBV28 with TRBJ1-1; TRBD1 is a possible D gene (5 bases). The CDR3 consists of 14 residues. The germline V and J ends were trimmed by 5 bases and 7 bases, with 17 bases remaining between them. The germline CDR1 and CDR2 sequences are MDHEN and SYDVKM. Here the CDR3 DNA reads TGTGCCAGCAGTCCGAAACGACCGGGGGGTGAAGCTTTCTTT. Its translation is CASSPKRPGGEAFF.

This chain links TRBV16 with TRBJ1-5; weak D call: TRBD1 (5 bases). Trimming pared 1 base from V and 6 bases from J, leaving 13 bases between. CDR1 is KGHSY, CDR2 FQNENV, per germline. The CDR3 is 15 residues long. The CDR3 nucleotides are TGTGCCAGCAGCCAATACGGGGGAGCGGGTCAGCCCCAGCATTTT. This encodes CASSQYGGAGQPQHF.

The genes are TRBV24-1 and TRBJ1-1; 7 nucleotides match TRBD1. Germline CDR1 and CDR2: KGHDR and SFDVKD. V shed 7 bases and J 8 bases; nucleotides not matched to a gene: 9. The CDR3 totals 13 residues. CDR3 residues: CATRGTGQIEAFF. CDR3 bases: TGTGCCACCAGAGGTACGGGACAGATAGAAGCTTTCTTT.

The chain links TRBV5-4 to TRBJ2-1, with 13 bases matching TRBD2. Germline trimming cut 4 bases from V and 2 bases from J; bases unmatched to any gene: 3. The germline V gene has CDR1 SGHNT and CDR2 YYREEE (reference sequence). The CDR3 extends over 16 amino acids. The CDR3 bases are TGTGCCAGCAGCAAGGGACTAGCGGGAACCTACAATGAGCAGTTCTTC. This gives the protein CASSKGLAGTYNEQFF.

The V and J genes are TRBV7-2 and TRBJ1-2, with 9 bases aligning to TRBD1. The germline CDR1 and CDR2 sequences are SGHTA and FQGNSA. This CDR3 is built from 15 residues. Trimming cost V 4 bases and J 4 bases; bases outside gene matches: 7. The CDR3 DNA is TGTGCCAGCAGCTCTAGGGGGACAGGGAGCTATGGCTACACCTTC. Its translation: CASSSRGTGSYGYTF.

DNA of the CDR3: TGTGCCTGGAATTCCCGCGAATCTTACAGGGGCGAGTATGGCTACACCTTC. Translating it yields CAWNSRESYRGEYGYTF. The chain couples TRBV30 to TRBJ1-2, with TRBD1 matching 7 bases. V trimming: 4 bases; J trimming: 5 bases; junction bases outside the gene matches: 19. The CDR3 contains 17 residues. Germline V gene sequence: CDR1 GTSNPN, CDR2 SVGIG (reference sequence).

This clone was observed a handful of times. The chain has TRBV20-1 and TRBJ2-1; 10 nucleotides match TRBD2. CDR1 DFQATT and CDR2 SNEGSKA come from the germline V gene (reference sequence). Trimming at V came to 8 bases and at J to 6 bases, leaving 1 base not matched to a gene. This CDR3 has 11 residues. The CDR3 sequence: CSSGRVNEQFF. CDR3 in DNA: TGCAGTAGCGGGAGGGTCAATGAGCAGTTCTTC.

This clone was recorded only once. Here the CDR3 reads CASSPPPSGGWSYNEQFF. The CDR3 bases are TGTGCCAGCTCACCACCTCCGAGCGGGGGCTGGTCCTACAATGAGCAGTTCTTC. The chain is built from TRBV18 and TRBJ2-1, with 8 bases matching TRBD2. The CDR3 loop spans 18 amino acids. The J segment lost 1 base and the V segment lost 0 bases, leaving 8 bases of the junction unmatched. Germline V gene data show CDR1 as KGHSH and CDR2 as LQKENI.

V and J are TRBV29-1 and TRBJ2-1, with TRBD2 matching 9 bases. Losses at the gene ends were 6 bases for V and 9 bases for J; bases not matched to a gene: 9. Germline values: CDR1 SQVTM, CDR2 ANQGSEA. The CDR3 is 13 amino acids. The CDR3 here is CSVNSGSWSEQFF. The CDR3 DNA sequence: TGCAGCGTGAATAGCGGGAGTTGGAGTGAGCAGTTCTTC.

The chain uses TRBV5-1 and TRBJ2-7, with 10 bases that match TRBD2. With 5 bases clipped from V and 1 base from J, the junction kept 6 bases outside the gene matches. Germline V gene data show CDR1 as SGHRS and CDR2 as YFSETQ. This CDR3 has 15 residues. The CDR3 loop is CASSEAGGRSYEQYF. CDR3 nucleotide sequence: TGCGCCAGCAGTGAAGCGGGAGGGCGTTCCTACGAGCAGTACTTC.

V is TRBV12-3 or TRBV12-4 and J is TRBJ2-3; D is undetermined. The germline V and J ends were trimmed by 5 bases and 5 bases, with 8 bases remaining between them. The CDR3 contains 12 residues. CDR3 in amino acids: CASSTAGDTQYF. Here the CDR3 DNA reads TGTGCCAGCAGTACGGCAGGAGATACGCAGTATTTT.

The chain employs TRBV6-2 or TRBV6-3 and TRBJ1-2; D is ambiguous. The V end lost 6 bases, the J end lost 7 bases, and 15 bases lay between the germline ends. The CDR3 is 13 residues long. Per germline, CDR1 MNHEY and CDR2 SVGEGT. In nucleotides, the CDR3 is TGTGCCAGCAGCCCGACTGTTCGATCTGGCTACACCTTC. This encodes CASSPTVRSGYTF.

The chain has TRBV27 and TRBJ2-7; TRBD2 aligns across 7 bases. The CDR3 has 16 amino acids. V trimming: 3 bases; J trimming: 1 base; junction bases outside the gene matches: 9. Germline V gene data show CDR1 as MNHEY and CDR2 as SMNVEV (reference sequence). CDR3 sequence reads: CASSFYSGEGSYEQYF. The DNA for the CDR3 is TGTGCCAGCAGTTTTTACTCCGGGGAGGGGTCCTACGAGCAGTACTTC.

Only one count was recorded for this clone. V gene TRBV5-1 combines with J gene TRBJ1-4; 8 bases are shared with TRBD1. Germline values: CDR1 SGHRS, CDR2 YFSETQ. This CDR3 comprises 16 residues. Trimming at V came to 4 bases and at J to 2 bases, leaving 7 bases not matched to a gene. CDR3: CASSRGQGGTNEKLFF. The DNA for the CDR3 is TGCGCCAGCAGCCGAGGACAGGGTGGGACTAATGAAAAACTGTTTTTT.

V usage is TRBV7-9 and J usage is TRBJ2-5, with 7 positions matching TRBD2. Germline V lookup: CDR1 SEHNR, CDR2 FQNEAQ (reference sequence). CDR3 length: 14 amino acids. The V segment lost 9 bases and the J segment 2 bases; nucleotides outside the gene matches: 9. CDR3 coding DNA: TGTGCCAGTGACGTGGGGGGGACTCAAGAGACCCAGTACTTC. Its protein product is CASDVGGTQETQYF.

The rearrangement joins TRBV28 to TRBJ2-2, with D unclear. V lost 8 bases to trimming and J lost 0 bases, with 4 bases between them. The germline CDR1 and CDR2 sequences are MDHEN and SYDVKM. CDR3 length: 12 amino acids. Written as DNA, the CDR3 is TGTGCCAGCGAGACGAACACCGGGGAGCTGTTTTTT. This translates into CASETNTGELFF.

The chain carries TRBV7-8 and TRBJ1-1; D unclear. The CDR3 is made up of 15 amino acids. Per the germline V gene, CDR1 is SGHVS and CDR2 is FQNEAQ. The ends were cut back, 2 bases at V and 2 bases at J, with 12 bases in the middle. CDR3 residues: CASSLTWTSNTEAFF. For the CDR3, the DNA is TGTGCCAGCAGCTTAACCTGGACTAGTAACACTGAAGCTTTCTTT.

The chain employs TRBV10-3 and TRBJ2-2; 7 bases line up with TRBD1. This CDR3 region has 18 residues. Germline V gene data show CDR1 as ENHRY and CDR2 as SYGVKD. Trimming cost V 0 bases and J 4 bases; bases outside gene matches: 11. CDR3: CAISESLVGQRPTGELFF. DNA for the CDR3: TGTGCCATCAGTGAGTCCCTGGTGGGACAGCGGCCCACCGGGGAGCTGTTTTTT.

This chain uses TRBV7-2 with TRBJ2-3; D possibly corresponds to TRBD2 (6 bases). CDR1 is SGHTA and CDR2 is FQGNSA in the germline V gene. This CDR3 contains 15 residues. V was clipped by 4 bases and J by 6 bases, with 17 bases between them. The CDR3 nucleotides are TGTGCCAGCAGCTGGCAGGCTAACCGGGGGGATACGCAGTATTTT. It encodes CASSWQANRGDTQYF.

Only a few counts were recorded for this clone. The chain uses TRBV14 and TRBJ2-2, with 7 bases matching TRBD2. Looked up from germline, CDR1 is SGHDN and CDR2 is FVKESK. The CDR3 is 14 residues long. The V and J ends lost 4 bases and 4 bases, in that order; junction bases with no gene match: 3. CDR3 sequence: CASSREGVTGELFF. CDR3 sequence (DNA): TGTGCCAGCAGCCGGGAGGGAGTCACCGGGGAGCTGTTTTTT.

V is TRBV27 and J is TRBJ2-2; 11 bases match TRBD1. Trimming took 5 bases from V and 5 from J; bases not matched to a gene: 7. Germline assignment: CDR1 MNHEY and CDR2 SMNVEV (reference sequence). There are 16 residues in the CDR3. DNA of the CDR3: TGTGCCAGCAGTCCCAGGGACAGGGGGGGAACCGGGGAGCTGTTTTTT. Translating it yields CASSPRDRGGTGELFF.

The rearrangement links TRBV25-1 to TRBJ2-5; the match to TRBD1 covers 10 bases. Germline CDR1 MGHDK, CDR2 SYGVNS. V dropped 2 bases and J dropped 0; count of bases not matched to a gene: 9. The CDR3 is 18 residues long. The CDR3 DNA reads as TGTGCCAGCAGTGAAGCAAAGGGGACAGGGGAATACCAAGAGACCCAGTACTTC. This sequence encodes CASSEAKGTGEYQETQYF.

As DNA, the CDR3 is TGTGCCATCAGTGAGTCGGGCAGCAAAGAGACCCAGTACTTC. It encodes CAISESGSKETQYF. V gene TRBV10-3 combines with J gene TRBJ2-5, with no clear D. CDR3 length: 14 amino acids. V shed 0 bases and J shed 3 bases, with 8 bases lying between them. The V gene's germline CDR1 is ENHRY and CDR2 SYGVKD.

The chain uses TRBV7-9 and TRBJ1-5; unclear D gene. V lost 2 bases, J lost 8 bases, and 7 bases lay in between. CDR3 size: 12 residues. Germline V gene sequence: CDR1 SEHNR, CDR2 FQNEAQ (reference sequence). The CDR3 reads CASSLNTEPQHF. CDR3 bases: TGTGCCAGCAGCTTAAATACTGAGCCCCAGCATTTT.

The gene calls are TRBV29-1 and TRBJ2-7; 9 bases line up with TRBD2. With 4 bases clipped from V and 9 bases from J, the junction kept 10 bases outside the gene matches. Germline V CDR1 and CDR2: SQVTM, ANQGSEA. This CDR3 has 13 amino acids. CDR3 in DNA: TGCAGCGTTGTGATAGCGGGAGTTTTGGGGCAGTACTTC. It codes for CSVVIAGVLGQYF.

Here the CDR3 reads CASTAGTGSYNEQFF. CDR3 DNA sequence: TGTGCCAGCACCGCTGGGACAGGGTCCTACAATGAGCAGTTCTTC. The rearrangement links TRBV27 to TRBJ2-1, with TRBD1 matching over 9 bases. This CDR3 is 15 amino acids long. Germline CDR1 and CDR2: MNHEY and SMNVEV (reference sequence). V lost 7 bases, J lost 1 base, and 5 bases stayed unmatched.